A single sample is the source of the 25 T cell receptor beta chains below, sequenced in a study of T cell responses to AZD1222 COVID-19 vaccine. Repertoires were generated with immunoSEQ multiplex PCR, while TCRdb's copy carries only in-frame clones and drops some. The data contain 100,000 to 150,000 clones, over 75% of them singletons. The specimen was peripheral blood, collected on day 0 of AZD1222 vaccination. The receptors were gathered from an adult in good health.

The V and J genes are TRBV5-1 and TRBJ2-2, with D perhaps TRBD1 (5 bases). The CDR3 contains 18 residues. Germline V gene lookup returns CDR1 SGHRS and CDR2 YFSETQ. V gave up 3 bases and J gave up 1 base, with 19 bases separating them. The CDR3 region is CASSSLAGRTLNTGELFF. In DNA, the CDR3 is TGCGCCAGCAGCTCGCTCGCTGGTCGGACATTGAACACCGGGGAGCTGTTTTTT.

The chain employs TRBV4-1 and TRBJ1-6; D is ambiguous. The germline V and J ends were trimmed by 0 bases and 7 bases, with 4 bases remaining between them. CDR1 MGHRA and CDR2 YSYEKL come from the germline V gene. The CDR3 runs 13 residues. The chain's CDR3 is CASSQDRNSPLHF. For the CDR3, the DNA is TGCGCCAGCAGCCAAGATCGGAATTCACCCCTCCACTTT.

The V and J genes are TRBV5-1 and TRBJ1-1; no reliable D call. The CDR3 length is 15 residues. The germline gives CDR1 SGHRS, CDR2 YFSETQ. V lost 0 bases and J lost 7, with 16 bases in between. The chain's CDR3 is CASSLGGAGRFEAFF. The DNA for the CDR3 is TGCGCCAGCAGCTTGGGCGGAGCAGGTCGATTTGAAGCTTTCTTT.

The chain employs TRBV5-1 and TRBJ2-2; weak D call: TRBD2 (5 bases). In germline, CDR1 is SGHRS, CDR2 YFSETQ. This CDR3 comprises 16 residues. The ends were cut back, 4 bases at V and 1 base at J, with 14 bases in the middle. The CDR3 here is CASSPPRRENTGELFF. The CDR3 DNA follows: TGCGCCAGCAGCCCTCCGAGACGGGAGAACACCGGGGAGCTGTTTTTT.

The genes are TRBV11-2 and TRBJ1-1; D gene uncertain. V lost 1 base to trimming and J lost 3 bases, with 9 bases between them. The germline V gene encodes CDR1 SGHAT and CDR2 FQNNGV. This CDR3 comprises 14 residues. CDR3 sequence: CASSLVQAHTEAFF. The CDR3 region has the DNA TGTGCCAGCAGCTTAGTCCAGGCACACACTGAAGCTTTCTTT.

The rearrangement links TRBV20-1 to TRBJ1-1; the D is unclear. CDR1 DFQATT and CDR2 SNEGSKA come from the germline V gene (reference sequence). This CDR3 comprises 11 residues. V lost 6 bases and J 6 bases, leaving 11 bases between the germline ends. The CDR3 reads CSASPGSEAFF. CDR3 DNA sequence: TGCAGTGCCAGCCCGGGGTCTGAAGCTTTCTTT.

J is TRBJ2-3 and V is TRBV4-2; TRBD2 matches 8 bases. J lost 6 bases, V lost 4 bases, and 3 bases had no gene match. This CDR3 has 13 amino acids. Germline V gene sequence: CDR1 LGHNA, CDR2 YNFKEQ. CDR3 DNA: TGTGCCAGCAGCCGGCAGCGGGGGGATACGCAGTATTTT. It codes for CASSRQRGDTQYF.

The chain carries TRBV3-1 (or the pseudogene TRBV3-2) and TRBJ2-3; 7 bases map to TRBD2. Per the germline V gene, CDR1 is LGHDT and CDR2 is YNNKEL (reference sequence). V lost 7 bases and J lost 4; bases outside the gene matches: 2. The CDR3 covers 12 residues. The CDR3 sequence: CASTAGADTQYF. Written as DNA, the CDR3 is TGTGCCAGCACCGCGGGGGCAGATACGCAGTATTTT.

CDR3 sequence reads: CASSSRQGVYEQYF. The CDR3 coding sequence is TGTGCCAGCAGCTCCCGACAGGGAGTCTACGAGCAGTACTTC. The chain combines TRBV5-8 with TRBJ2-7; TRBD1 agrees at 7 bases. This CDR3 has 14 residues. J gave up 3 bases and V 3 bases, and 6 bases lay outside the gene matches. CDR1 is SGHTS, CDR2 YDEGEE, per germline.

V gene TRBV2 combines with J gene TRBJ1-6; tentative D call: TRBD1 (6 bases). From germline, CDR1 is SNHLY and CDR2 FYNNEI. Between the trimmed V and J ends, which lost 1 base and 15 bases, there was a span of 10 bases. This CDR3 is built from 12 residues. The CDR3 region has the DNA TGTGCCAGCAGTGAAGTGGGGGGGCTCCTCCACTTT. This translates into CASSEVGGLLHF.

Here the CDR3 reads CASSPLRDRSLVKSEQYF. The CDR3 DNA is TGTGCCAGCAGCCCACTCCGGGACAGGAGCCTCGTGAAGTCCGAGCAGTACTTC. The rearrangement links TRBV5-4 to TRBJ2-7; 8 nucleotides align to TRBD1. The CDR3 is made up of 18 amino acids. CDR1 SGHNT and CDR2 YYREEE come from the germline V gene (reference sequence). V was pared by 4 bases and J by 6 bases, with 21 bases of the junction left unmatched.

The gene calls are TRBV18 and TRBJ2-1, with 8 nucleotides matching TRBD1. This CDR3 comprises 13 residues. V dropped 5 bases and J dropped 8; count of bases not matched to a gene: 5. Germline V gene data show CDR1 as KGHSH and CDR2 as LQKENI. DNA for the CDR3: TGTGCCAGCTCATGGGACAGGAGAGATGAGCAGTTCTTC. Residues: CASSWDRRDEQFF.

The rearrangement uses TRBV5-6 and TRBJ1-1; tentatively, D is TRBD1 (6 bases). Germline V gene lookup returns CDR1 SGHDT and CDR2 YYEEEE. The CDR3 is 15 amino acids. V was clipped by 5 bases and J by 1 base, with 15 bases between them. CDR3 amino acids: CASRVYRVGNTEAFF. The DNA for the CDR3 is TGTGCCAGCAGGGTCTACAGGGTTGGGAACACTGAAGCTTTCTTT. Variable domain in full (rest from reference TRBV5-6 and TRBJ1-1): DAGVTQSPTHLIKTRGQQVTLRCSPKSGHDTVSWYQQALGQGPQFIFQYYEEEERQRGNFPDRFSGHQFPNYSSELNVNALLLGDSALYLCASRVYRVGNTEAFFGQGTRLTVV.

This sequence joins TRBV25-1 and TRBJ1-4; D ambiguous. The germline gives CDR1 MGHDK, CDR2 SYGVNS. The CDR3 is 13 amino acids. V lost 2 bases, J lost 7 bases, and 8 bases lay in between. CDR3 DNA sequence: TGTGCCAGCAGTGAAGGGGTGACTGAAAAACTGTTTTTT. Translated: CASSEGVTEKLFF.

This clone was seen only a few times. The CDR3 bases are TGTGCCAGCAGCCAAGAATGGACAGGGAGTTCACCCCTCCACTTT. Translation: CASSQEWTGSSPLHF. This sequence joins TRBV4-2 and TRBJ1-6; 8 nucleotides match TRBD1. The germline V gene encodes CDR1 LGHNA and CDR2 YNFKEQ. V gave up 0 bases and J gave up 9 bases; unmatched junction bases: 4. The CDR3 has 15 amino acids.

The CDR3 is CASSQEVGEWNTGELFF. The CDR3 DNA follows: TGCGCCAGCAGCCAAGAGGTAGGGGAATGGAACACCGGGGAGCTGTTTTTT. The chain is built from TRBV4-1 and TRBJ2-2; D perhaps matches TRBD1 (5 bases). The CDR3 length is 17 residues. Trimming shortened V by 0 bases and J by 1 base, and 12 bases separated the two germline ends. CDR1 and CDR2 from the germline V gene are MGHRA and YSYEKL.

The chain carries TRBV11-2 and TRBJ2-7; a weak D match, TRBD1 (6 bases). CDR1 is SGHAT and CDR2 is FQNNGV in the germline V gene. The CDR3 runs 12 residues. V was pared by 3 bases and J by 6 bases, with 9 bases between. The DNA for the CDR3 is TGTGCCAGCAGCTTCGGGACAAGCGAGCAGTACTTC. It encodes CASSFGTSEQYF.

V and J are TRBV19 and TRBJ2-7, with unresolved D. Germline CDR1 LNHDA, CDR2 SQIVND (reference sequence). There are 14 residues in the CDR3. V was clipped by 10 bases and J by 2 bases, with 18 bases between them. This CDR3 reads CATSLRGSPYEQYF. The CDR3 DNA reads TGTGCCACTTCCCTCAGAGGTTCCCCCTACGAGCAGTACTTC.

This clone was seen just once. Other DNA sequences within the sample encode an identical CDR3. The chain joins TRBV24-1 to TRBJ1-2; no firm D call. Trimming cost V 3 bases and J 5 bases, with 3 bases left between them. The CDR3 has 11 amino acids. Germline CDR1 KGHDR, CDR2 SFDVKD. The CDR3 sequence: CATSDGYGYTF. The CDR3 region has the DNA TGTGCCACCAGTGATGGTTATGGCTACACCTTC.

This chain joins TRBV5-1 and TRBJ1-3; D gene ambiguous. Trimming removed 2 bases from V and 4 bases from J, with 16 bases in between. The CDR3 is 16 amino acids. Per the germline V gene, CDR1 is SGHRS and CDR2 is YFSETQ. This CDR3 is CASSLSQLSGGNTIYF. The CDR3 nucleotides are TGCGCCAGCAGCTTATCGCAGCTTTCGGGGGGAAACACCATATATTTT. The full variable domain, in which reference TRBV5-1 and TRBJ1-3 provide the parts outside the CDR3, is KAGVTQTPRYLIKTRGQQVTLSCSPISGHRSVSWYQQTPGQGLQFLFEYFSETQRNKGNFPGRFSGRQFSNSRSEMNVSTLELGDSALYLCASSLSQLSGGNTIYFGEGSWLTVV.

This clone was seen a single time. This rearrangement joins TRBV5-6 to TRBJ2-5, with TRBD2 matching 10 bases. The germline CDR1 and CDR2 sequences are SGHDT and YYEEEE. The V segment lost 4 bases and the J segment 2 bases; nucleotides outside the gene matches: 5. The CDR3 sequence is 15 residues long. CDR3 amino acids: CASSALAGGQETQYF. The DNA of the CDR3 is TGTGCCAGCAGCGCGTTAGCGGGGGGACAAGAGACCCAGTACTTC. The entire variable domain, with the rest obtained from reference TRBV5-6 and TRBJ2-5, is as follows: DAGVTQSPTHLIKTRGQQVTLRCSPKSGHDTVSWYQQALGQGPQFIFQYYEEEERQRGNFPDRFSGHQFPNYSSELNVNALLLGDSALYLCASSALAGGQETQYFGPGTRLLVL.

This clone was seen more than once but under ten times. The chain recombines TRBV12-3 or TRBV12-4 with TRBJ1-6; D uncertain. Trimming stripped 5 bases from V and 10 bases from J, with 9 bases between. The CDR3 is made up of 12 amino acids. In DNA, the CDR3 is TGTGCCAGCAGTGATCTAGGGTCACCCCTCCACTTT. It yields the protein CASSDLGSPLHF.

This rearrangement joins TRBV7-2 to TRBJ1-2, with 8 nucleotides matching TRBD1. The CDR3 has 14 amino acids. The ends lost 2 bases at V and 4 bases at J; junction bases unmatched: 3. Germline CDR1 and CDR2: SGHTA and FQGNSA. The CDR3: CASSLQGAGYGYTF. CDR3 nucleotides: TGTGCCAGCAGCTTACAGGGGGCGGGCTATGGCTACACCTTC.

The rearrangement joins TRBV7-9 to TRBJ1-4; the D is unclear. Germline CDR1 SEHNR, CDR2 FQNEAQ (reference sequence). V lost 2 bases, J lost 3 bases, and 7 bases lay in between. The CDR3 spans 14 residues. CDR3 nucleotide sequence: TGTGCCAGCAGCTTAAATTCGGCTAATGAAAAACTGTTTTTT. Its protein product is CASSLNSANEKLFF.

The rearrangement joins TRBV7-2 to TRBJ2-5, with 10 bases lining up with TRBD2. Germline loops: CDR1 SGHTA, CDR2 FQGNSA. The CDR3 has 16 residues. V shed 8 bases and J 4 bases; nucleotides not matched to a gene: 13. CDR3 DNA sequence: TGTGCCAGCCAGGGGAAGAAGCGGGGGGGCCGAGAGACCCAGTACTTC. This translates into CASQGKKRGGRETQYF.